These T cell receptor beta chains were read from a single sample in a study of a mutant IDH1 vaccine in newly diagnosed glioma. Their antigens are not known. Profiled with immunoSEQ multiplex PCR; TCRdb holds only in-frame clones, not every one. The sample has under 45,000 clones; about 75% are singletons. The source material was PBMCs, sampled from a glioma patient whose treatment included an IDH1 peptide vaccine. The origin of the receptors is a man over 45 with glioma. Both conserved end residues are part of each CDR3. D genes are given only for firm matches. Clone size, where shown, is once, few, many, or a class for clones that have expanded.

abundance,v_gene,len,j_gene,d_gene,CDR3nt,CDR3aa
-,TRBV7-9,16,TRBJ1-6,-,TGTGCCAGCAGCTTAGGATGGCAGCCGGACAATTCACCCCTCCACTTT,CASSLGWQPDNSPLHF
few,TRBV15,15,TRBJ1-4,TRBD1,TGTGCCACCAGCAATAACCGGGACAGGGGGGAAAAACTGTTTTTT,CATSNNRDRGEKLFF
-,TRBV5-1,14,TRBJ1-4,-,TGCGCCAGCAGCGCCCTCGATAGGGGTGAAAAACTGTTTTTT,CASSALDRGEKLFF
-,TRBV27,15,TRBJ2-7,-,TGTGCCAGCAGTTTAGGGGTCAGGGGTTCCTACGAGCAGTACTTC,CASSLGVRGSYEQYF
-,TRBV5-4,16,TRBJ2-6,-,TGTGCCAGCAGCAGGGGGGGGATCTCTGGGGCCAACGTCCTGACTTTC,CASSRGGISGANVLTF
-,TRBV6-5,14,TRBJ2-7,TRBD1,TGTGCCAGCAGCCTCGGGACAGGGGGATACGAGCAGTACTTC,CASSLGTGGYEQYF
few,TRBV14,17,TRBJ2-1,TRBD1,TGTGCCAGCAGCCAAGCGTACTCTAGGACAGGGAACAATGAGCAGTTCTTC,CASSQAYSRTGNNEQFF
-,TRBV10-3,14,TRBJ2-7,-,TGTGCCATCAGTGAGATGCAGGTGGAAGGAGAGCAGTACTTC,CAISEMQVEGEQYF
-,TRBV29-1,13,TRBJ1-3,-,TGCAGCGTTACAGGGCTCTCTGGAAACACCATATATTTT,CSVTGLSGNTIYF
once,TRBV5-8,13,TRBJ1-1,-,TGTGCCAGCAGCAAGGAGGCCTCCAGGGAAGCTTTCTTT,CASSKEASREAFF
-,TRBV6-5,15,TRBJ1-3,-,TGTGCCAGCAGTCCCCCGACAGGCTCTGGAAACACCATATATTTT,CASSPPTGSGNTIYF
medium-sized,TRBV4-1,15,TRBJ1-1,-,TGCGCCAGCAGCCCAGGGGTCTCCATGAACACTGAAGCTTTCTTT,CASSPGVSMNTEAFF
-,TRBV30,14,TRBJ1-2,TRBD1,TGTGCCTCGATTAGACGGGACAGTAACTATGGCTACACCTTC,CASIRRDSNYGYTF
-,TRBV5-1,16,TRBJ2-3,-,TGCGCCAGCAGCTTGAGGGCTAGTGGGAGCACAGATACGCAGTATTTT,CASSLRASGSTDTQYF
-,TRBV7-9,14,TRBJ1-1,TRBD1,TGTGCCAGCAGCTTGGGACAGCTGAACACTGAAGCTTTCTTT,CASSLGQLNTEAFF